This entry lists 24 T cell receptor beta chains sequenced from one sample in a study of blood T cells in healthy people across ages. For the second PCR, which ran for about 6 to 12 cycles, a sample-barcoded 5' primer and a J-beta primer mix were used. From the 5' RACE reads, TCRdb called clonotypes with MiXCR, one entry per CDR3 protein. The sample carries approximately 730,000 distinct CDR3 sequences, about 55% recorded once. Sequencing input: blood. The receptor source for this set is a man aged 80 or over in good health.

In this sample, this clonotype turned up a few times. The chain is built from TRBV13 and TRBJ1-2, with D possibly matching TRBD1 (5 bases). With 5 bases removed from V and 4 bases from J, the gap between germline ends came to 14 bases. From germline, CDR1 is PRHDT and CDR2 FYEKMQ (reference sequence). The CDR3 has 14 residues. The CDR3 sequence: CASSNSGGSYGYTF. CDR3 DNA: TGTGCCAGCAGCAATTCGGGGGGGAGCTATGGCTACACCTTC.

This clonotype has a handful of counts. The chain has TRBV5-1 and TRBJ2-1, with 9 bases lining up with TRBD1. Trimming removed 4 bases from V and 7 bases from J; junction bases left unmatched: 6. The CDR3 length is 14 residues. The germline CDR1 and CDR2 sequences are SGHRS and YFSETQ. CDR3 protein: CASSTGQGLNEQFF. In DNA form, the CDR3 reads TGCGCCAGCAGCACCGGACAGGGGCTTAATGAGCAGTTCTTC.

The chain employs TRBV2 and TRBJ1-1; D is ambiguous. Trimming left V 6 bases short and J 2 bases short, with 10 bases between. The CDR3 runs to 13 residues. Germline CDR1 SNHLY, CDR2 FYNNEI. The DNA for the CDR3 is TGTGCCAGCAGCCAGTACCTAAACACTGAAGCTTTCTTT. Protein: CASSQYLNTEAFF.

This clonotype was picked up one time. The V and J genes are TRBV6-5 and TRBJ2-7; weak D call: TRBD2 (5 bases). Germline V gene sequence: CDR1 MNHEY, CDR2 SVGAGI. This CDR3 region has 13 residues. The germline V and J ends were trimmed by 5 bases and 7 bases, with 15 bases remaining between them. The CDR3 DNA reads TGTGCCAGCAGTGCCCGGGCCACGGGAGAGCAGTACTTC. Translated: CASSARATGEQYF.

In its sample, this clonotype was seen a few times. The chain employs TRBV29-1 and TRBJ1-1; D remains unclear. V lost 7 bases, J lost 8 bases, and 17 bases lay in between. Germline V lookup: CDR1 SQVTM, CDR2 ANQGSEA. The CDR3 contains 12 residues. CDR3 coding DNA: TGCAGCGCTATTAAAGAAACAGACGAAGCTTTCTTT. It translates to CSAIKETDEAFF.

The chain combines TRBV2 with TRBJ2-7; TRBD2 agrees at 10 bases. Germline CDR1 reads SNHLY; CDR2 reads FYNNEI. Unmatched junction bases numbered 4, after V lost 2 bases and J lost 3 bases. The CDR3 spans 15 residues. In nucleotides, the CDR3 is TGTGCCAGCAGTGAATTACTAGCGGGAAACTACGAGCAGTACTTC. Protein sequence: CASSELLAGNYEQYF.

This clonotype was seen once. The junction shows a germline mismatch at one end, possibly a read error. The CDR3 DNA follows: TGTGTCAGCACTAAAAGGACAGGGGGCGACGAGCAGTACTTC. It yields the protein CVSTKRTGGDEQYF. The V and J genes are TRBV6-2 or TRBV6-3 and TRBJ2-7, with TRBD1 matching over 11 bases. Germline V CDR1 and CDR2: MNHEY, SVGEGT. The CDR3 runs to 14 residues.

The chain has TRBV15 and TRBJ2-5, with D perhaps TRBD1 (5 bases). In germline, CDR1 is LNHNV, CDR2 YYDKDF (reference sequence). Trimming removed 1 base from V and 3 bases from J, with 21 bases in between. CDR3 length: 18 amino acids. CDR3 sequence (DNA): TGTGCCACCAGCAGAGGACAAAACCCGAGACAGAAAAAAGAGACCCAGTACTTC. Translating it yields CATSRGQNPRQKKETQYF.

In DNA, the CDR3 is TGCAGTGCTAGATTCGTAAGGGGGCTCGAGCAGTACTTC. Its translation: CSARFVRGLEQYF. The chain couples TRBV20-1 to TRBJ2-4, with 7 bases matching TRBD1. The end of the DNA is better explained by TRBJ2-7, so the J call may be wrong. The length of the CDR3 is 13 residues. Germline CDR1 is DFQATT and CDR2 is SNEGSKA (reference sequence).

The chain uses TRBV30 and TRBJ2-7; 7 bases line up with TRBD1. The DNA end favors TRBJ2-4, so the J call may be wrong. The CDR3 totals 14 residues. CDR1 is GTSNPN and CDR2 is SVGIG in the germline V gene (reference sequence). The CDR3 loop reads CAWSRRTGNTIQYF. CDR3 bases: TGTGCCTGGAGCAGGAGGACAGGAAATACCATTCAGTACTTC.

The CDR3 reads CASSLLGGSEQFF. CDR3 nucleotide sequence: TGTGCCAGCAGTTTATTGGGGGGTAGTGAGCAGTTCTTC. This chain joins TRBV12-3 or TRBV12-4 and TRBJ2-1; D may be TRBD2 (6 bases). CDR3 size: 13 residues. Between the trimmed V and J ends, which lost 2 bases and 9 bases, there was a span of 11 bases.

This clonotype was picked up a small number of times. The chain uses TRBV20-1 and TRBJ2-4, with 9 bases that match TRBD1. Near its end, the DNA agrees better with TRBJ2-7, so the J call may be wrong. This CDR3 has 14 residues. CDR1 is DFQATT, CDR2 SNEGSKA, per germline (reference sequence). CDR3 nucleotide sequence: TGCAGTGCTAGGGTTGACAGGGGGATCAACGAGCAGTACTTC. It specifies CSARVDRGINEQYF.

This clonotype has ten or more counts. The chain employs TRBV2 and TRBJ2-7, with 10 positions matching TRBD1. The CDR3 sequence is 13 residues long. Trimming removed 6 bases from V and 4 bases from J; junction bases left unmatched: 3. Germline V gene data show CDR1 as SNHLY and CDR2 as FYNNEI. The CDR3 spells CASRGTGVYEQYF. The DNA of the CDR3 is TGTGCCAGCAGAGGGACAGGGGTTTACGAGCAGTACTTC. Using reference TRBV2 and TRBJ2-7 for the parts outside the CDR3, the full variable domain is EPEVTQTPSHQVTQMGQEVILRCVPISNHLYFYWYRQILGQKVEFLVSFYNNEISEKSEIFDDQFSVERPDGSNFTLKIRSTKLEDSAMYFCASRGTGVYEQYFGPGTRLTVT.

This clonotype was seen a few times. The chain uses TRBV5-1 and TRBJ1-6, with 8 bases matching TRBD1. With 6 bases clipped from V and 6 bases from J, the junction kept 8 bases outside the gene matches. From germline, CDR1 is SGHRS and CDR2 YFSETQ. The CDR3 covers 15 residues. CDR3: CASKPRTGSNSPLHF. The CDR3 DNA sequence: TGCGCCAGCAAACCTCGGACAGGGAGTAATTCACCCCTCCACTTT.

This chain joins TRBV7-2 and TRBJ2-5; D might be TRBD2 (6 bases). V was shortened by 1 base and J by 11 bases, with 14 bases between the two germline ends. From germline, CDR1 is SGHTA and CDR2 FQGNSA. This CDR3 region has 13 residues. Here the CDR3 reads CASSLGTQGGQYF. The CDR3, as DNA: TGTGCCAGCAGCTTAGGCACCCAAGGAGGGCAGTACTTC.

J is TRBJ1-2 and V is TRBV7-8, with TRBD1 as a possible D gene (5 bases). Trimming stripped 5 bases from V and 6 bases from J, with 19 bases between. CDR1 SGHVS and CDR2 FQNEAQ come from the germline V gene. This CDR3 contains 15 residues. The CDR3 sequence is CASSPYSGTGDGYTF. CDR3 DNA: TGTGCCAGCAGCCCGTACTCGGGGACGGGCGATGGCTACACCTTC. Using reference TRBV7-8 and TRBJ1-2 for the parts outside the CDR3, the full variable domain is GAGVSQSPRYKVAKRGQDVALRCDPISGHVSLFWYQQALGQGPEFLTYFQNEAQLDKSGLPSDRFFAERPEGSVSTLKIQRTQQEDSAVYLCASSPYSGTGDGYTFGSGTRLTVV.

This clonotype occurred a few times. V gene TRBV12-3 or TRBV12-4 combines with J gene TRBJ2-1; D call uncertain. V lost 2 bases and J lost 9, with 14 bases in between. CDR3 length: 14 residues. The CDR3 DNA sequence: TGTGCCAGCAGTTTACTAGGCCAAGGAGCTGAGCAGTTCTTC. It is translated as CASSLLGQGAEQFF.

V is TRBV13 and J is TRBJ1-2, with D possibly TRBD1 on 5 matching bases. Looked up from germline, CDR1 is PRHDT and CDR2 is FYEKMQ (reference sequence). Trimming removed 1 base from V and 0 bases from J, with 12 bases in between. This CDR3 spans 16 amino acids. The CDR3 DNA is TGTGCCAGCAGCTTAGTGGGCAGGGCAGCTAACTATGGCTACACCTTC. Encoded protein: CASSLVGRAANYGYTF.

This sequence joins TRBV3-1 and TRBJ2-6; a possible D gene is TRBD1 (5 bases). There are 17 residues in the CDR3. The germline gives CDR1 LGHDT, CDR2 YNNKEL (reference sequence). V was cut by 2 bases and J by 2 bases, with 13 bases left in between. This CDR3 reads CASSQLPTAPGANVLTF. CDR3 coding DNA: TGTGCCAGCAGCCAACTGCCGACAGCCCCTGGGGCCAACGTCCTGACTTTC.

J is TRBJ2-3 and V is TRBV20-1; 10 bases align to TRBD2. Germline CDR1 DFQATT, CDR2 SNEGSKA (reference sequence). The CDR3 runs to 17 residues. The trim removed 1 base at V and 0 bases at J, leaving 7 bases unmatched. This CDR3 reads CSARVGAGGPSTDTQYF. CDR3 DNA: TGCAGTGCTAGAGTGGGAGCGGGAGGGCCAAGCACAGATACGCAGTATTTT.

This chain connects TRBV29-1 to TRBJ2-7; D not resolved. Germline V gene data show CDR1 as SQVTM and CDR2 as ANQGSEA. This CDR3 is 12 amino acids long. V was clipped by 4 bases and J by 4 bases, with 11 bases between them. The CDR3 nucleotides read TGCAGCGTTGGGCTAGGATTGTACGAGCAGTACTTC. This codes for CSVGLGLYEQYF.

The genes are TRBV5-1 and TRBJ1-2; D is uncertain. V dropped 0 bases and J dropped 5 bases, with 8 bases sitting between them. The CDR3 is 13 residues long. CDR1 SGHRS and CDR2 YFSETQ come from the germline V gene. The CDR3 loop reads CASSLDGKYGYTF. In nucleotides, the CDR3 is TGCGCCAGCAGCTTGGATGGGAAGTATGGCTACACCTTC.

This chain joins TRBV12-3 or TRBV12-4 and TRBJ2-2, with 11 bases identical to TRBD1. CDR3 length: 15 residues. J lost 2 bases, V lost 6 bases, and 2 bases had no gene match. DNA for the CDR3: TGTGCCAGCAGCGGGACAGGGGGTAACACCGGGGAGCTGTTTTTT. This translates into CASSGTGGNTGELFF.

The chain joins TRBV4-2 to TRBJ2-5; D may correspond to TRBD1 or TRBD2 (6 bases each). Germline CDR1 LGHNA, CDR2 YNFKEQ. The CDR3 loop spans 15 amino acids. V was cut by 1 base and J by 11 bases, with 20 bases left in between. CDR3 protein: CASSQGRGGSGEQYF. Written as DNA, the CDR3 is TGTGCCAGCAGCCAAGGCAGGGGCGGATCGGGAGAGCAGTACTTC.